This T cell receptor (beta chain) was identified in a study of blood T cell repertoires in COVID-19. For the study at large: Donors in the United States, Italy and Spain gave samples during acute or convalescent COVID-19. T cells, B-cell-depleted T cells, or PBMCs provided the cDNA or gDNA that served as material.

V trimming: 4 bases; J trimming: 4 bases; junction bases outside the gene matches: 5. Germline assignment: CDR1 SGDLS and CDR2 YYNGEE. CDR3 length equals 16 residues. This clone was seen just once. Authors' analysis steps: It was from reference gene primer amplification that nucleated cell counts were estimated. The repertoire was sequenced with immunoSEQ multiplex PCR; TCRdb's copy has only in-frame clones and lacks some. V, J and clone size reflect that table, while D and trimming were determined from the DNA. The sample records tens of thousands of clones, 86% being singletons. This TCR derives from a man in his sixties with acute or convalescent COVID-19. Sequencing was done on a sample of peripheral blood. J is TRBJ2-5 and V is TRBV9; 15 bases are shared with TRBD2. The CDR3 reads CASSFGLAGGRETQYF. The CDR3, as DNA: TGTGCCAGCAGCTTCGGACTAGCGGGGGGGCGAGAGACCCAGTACTTC. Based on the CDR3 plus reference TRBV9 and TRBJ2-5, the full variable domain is DSGVTQTPKHLITATGQRVTLRCSPRSGDLSVYWYQQSLDQGLQFLIQYYNGEERAKGNILERFSAQQFPDLHSELNLSSLELGDSALYFCASSFGLAGGRETQYFGPGTRLLVL.